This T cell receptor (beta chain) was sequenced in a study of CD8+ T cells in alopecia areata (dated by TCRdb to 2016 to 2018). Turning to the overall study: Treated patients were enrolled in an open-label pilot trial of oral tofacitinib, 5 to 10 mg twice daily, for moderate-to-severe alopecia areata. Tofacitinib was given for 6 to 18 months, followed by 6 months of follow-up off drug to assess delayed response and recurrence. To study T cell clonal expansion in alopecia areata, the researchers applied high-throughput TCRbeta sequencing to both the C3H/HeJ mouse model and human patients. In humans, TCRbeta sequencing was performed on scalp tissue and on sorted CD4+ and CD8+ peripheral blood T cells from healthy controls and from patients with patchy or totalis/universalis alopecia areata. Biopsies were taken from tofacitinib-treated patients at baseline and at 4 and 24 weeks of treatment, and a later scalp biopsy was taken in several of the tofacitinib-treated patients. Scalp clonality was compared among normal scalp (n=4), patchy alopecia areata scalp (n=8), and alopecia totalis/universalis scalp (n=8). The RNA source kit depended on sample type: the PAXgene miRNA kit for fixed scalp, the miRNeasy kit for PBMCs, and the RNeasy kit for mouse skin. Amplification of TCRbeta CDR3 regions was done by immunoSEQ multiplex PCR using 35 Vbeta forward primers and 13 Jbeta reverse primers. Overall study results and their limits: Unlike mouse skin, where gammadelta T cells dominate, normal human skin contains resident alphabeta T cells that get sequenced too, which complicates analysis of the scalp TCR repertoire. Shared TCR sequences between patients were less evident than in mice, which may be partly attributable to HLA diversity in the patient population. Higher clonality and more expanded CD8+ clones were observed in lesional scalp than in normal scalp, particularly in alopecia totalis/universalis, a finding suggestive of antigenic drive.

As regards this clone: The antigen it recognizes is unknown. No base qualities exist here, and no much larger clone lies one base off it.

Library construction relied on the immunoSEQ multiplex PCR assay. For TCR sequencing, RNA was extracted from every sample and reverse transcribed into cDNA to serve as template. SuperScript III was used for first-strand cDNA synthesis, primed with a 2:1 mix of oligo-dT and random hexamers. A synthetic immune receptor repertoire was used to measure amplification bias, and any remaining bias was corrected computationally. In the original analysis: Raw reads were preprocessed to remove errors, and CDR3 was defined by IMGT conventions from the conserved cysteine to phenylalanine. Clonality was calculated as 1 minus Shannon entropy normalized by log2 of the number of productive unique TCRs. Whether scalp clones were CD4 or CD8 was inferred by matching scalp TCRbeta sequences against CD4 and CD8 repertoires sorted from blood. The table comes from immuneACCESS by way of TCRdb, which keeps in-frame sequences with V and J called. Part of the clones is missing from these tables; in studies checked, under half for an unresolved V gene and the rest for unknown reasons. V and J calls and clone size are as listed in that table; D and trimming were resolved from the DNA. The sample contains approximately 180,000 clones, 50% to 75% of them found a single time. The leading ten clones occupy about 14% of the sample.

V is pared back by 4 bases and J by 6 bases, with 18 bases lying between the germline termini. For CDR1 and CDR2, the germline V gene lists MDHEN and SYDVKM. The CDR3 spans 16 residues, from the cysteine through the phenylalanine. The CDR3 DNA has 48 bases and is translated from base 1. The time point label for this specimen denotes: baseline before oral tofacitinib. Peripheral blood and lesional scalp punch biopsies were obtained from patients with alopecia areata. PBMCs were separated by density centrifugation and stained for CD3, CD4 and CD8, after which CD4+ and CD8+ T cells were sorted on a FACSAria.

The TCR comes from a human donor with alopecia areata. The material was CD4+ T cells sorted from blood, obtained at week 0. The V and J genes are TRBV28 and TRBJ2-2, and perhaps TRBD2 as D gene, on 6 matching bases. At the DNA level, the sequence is TGTGCCAGCAGTTCCCCTAGCCGCTCGGGGGCCGGGGAGCTGTTTTTT. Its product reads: CASSSPSRSGAGELFF.